The text below deals with one T cell receptor (beta chain). The entry originates in a study of T-cell memory formation after mild COVID-19. TCRdb fed the 5' RACE reads into MiXCR, producing one record per CDR3 protein. The sample includes about 560,000 distinct CDR3 sequences, approximately 15% of them seen just once. The CDR3 covers 17 residues. V was trimmed by 1 base and J by 1 base, leaving 11 bases between them. Germline V gene lookup returns CDR1 SGHAT and CDR2 FQNNGV. The sequencing sample was made of PBMCs or a T cell subset sorted from them (not recorded which). V gene TRBV11-2 combines with J gene TRBJ2-6; tentatively, D is TRBD2 (6 bases). This receptor was taken from an adult woman who had mild COVID-19 (a few samples of this study predate the infection). Cell type and time point are not known. The CDR3 sequence is CASSLVSGRSGANVLTF. For the CDR3, the DNA is TGTGCCAGCAGCTTAGTATCAGGGAGGTCTGGGGCCAACGTCCTGACTTTC. The full variable domain, completed using reference TRBV11-2 and TRBJ2-6, is EAGVAQSPRYKIIEKRQSVAFWCNPISGHATLYWYQQILGQGPKLLIQFQNNGVVDDSQLPKDRFSAERLKGVDSTLKIQPAKLEDSAVYLCASSLVSGRSGANVLTFGAGSRLTVL.